This TCR beta chain was recorded in a study of blood T cell repertoires in COVID-19. Profiled with immunoSEQ multiplex PCR; TCRdb holds only in-frame clones, not every one. The repertoire includes 200,000 to 250,000 clones, about 87% of them detected once, and more than 3% sits in the top ten. The CDR3 length is 19 residues. Trimming at V came to 9 bases and at J to 3 bases, leaving 17 bases not matched to a gene. The germline V gene has CDR1 SNHLY and CDR2 FYNNEI. The receptor was derived from a woman aged 30 to 39 who had been exposed to COVID-19. V and J are TRBV2 and TRBJ2-1; 13 nucleotides match TRBD2. Material: PBMCs or T cells enriched from blood (not recorded which). The CDR3: CASGVPETWTSGGYNEQFF. The DNA of the CDR3 is TGTGCCAGTGGGGTCCCGGAGACGTGGACTAGCGGGGGCTACAATGAGCAGTTCTTC.